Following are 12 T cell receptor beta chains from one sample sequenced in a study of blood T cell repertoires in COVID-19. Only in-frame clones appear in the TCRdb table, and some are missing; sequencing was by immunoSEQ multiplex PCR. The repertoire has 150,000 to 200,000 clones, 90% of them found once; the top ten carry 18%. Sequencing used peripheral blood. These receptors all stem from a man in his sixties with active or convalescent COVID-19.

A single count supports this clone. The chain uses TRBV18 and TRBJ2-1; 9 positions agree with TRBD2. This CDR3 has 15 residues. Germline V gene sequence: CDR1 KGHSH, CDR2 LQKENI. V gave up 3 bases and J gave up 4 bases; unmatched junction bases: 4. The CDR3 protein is CASSPSAGGYNEQFF. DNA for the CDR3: TGTGCCAGCTCACCTTCAGCGGGGGGTTACAATGAGCAGTTCTTC.

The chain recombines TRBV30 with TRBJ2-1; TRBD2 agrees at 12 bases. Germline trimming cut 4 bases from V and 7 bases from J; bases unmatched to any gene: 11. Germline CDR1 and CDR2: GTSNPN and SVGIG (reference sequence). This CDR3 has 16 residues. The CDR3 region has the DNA TGTGCCTGGAAGCTCCAGGGGCTAGCGGGAGGGAATGAGCAGTTCTTC. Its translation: CAWKLQGLAGGNEQFF.

The DNA for the CDR3 is TGTGCCTGGAATCCCAGGGGTCTTGTTCGTGGACAGCCCCAGCATTTT. Encoded protein: CAWNPRGLVRGQPQHF. J is TRBJ1-5 and V is TRBV30; possibly TRBD1 for D (6 bases). Germline-derived CDR1 and CDR2 are GTSNPN and SVGIG (reference sequence). The CDR3 loop spans 16 amino acids. V was trimmed by 4 bases and J by 7 bases, leaving 23 bases between them. The variable domain in full, completed from reference TRBV30 and TRBJ1-5, reads SQTIHQWPATLVQPVGSPLSLECTVEGTSNPNLYWYRQAAGRGLQLLFYSVGIGQISSEVPQNLSASRPQDRQFILSSKKLLLSDSGFYLCAWNPRGLVRGQPQHFGDGTRLSIL.

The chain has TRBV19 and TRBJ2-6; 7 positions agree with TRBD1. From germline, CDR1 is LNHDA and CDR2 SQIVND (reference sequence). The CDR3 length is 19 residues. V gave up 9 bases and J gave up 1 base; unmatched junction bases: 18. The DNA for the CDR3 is TGTGCCAGCAAAATTACCCGCCGGGACAGCGTATCTGGGGCCAACGTCCTGACTTTC. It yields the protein CASKITRRDSVSGANVLTF. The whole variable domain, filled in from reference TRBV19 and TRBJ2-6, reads DGGITQSPKYLFRKEGQNVTLSCEQNLNHDAMYWYRQDPGQGLRLIYYSQIVNDFQKGDIAEGYSVSREKKESFPLTVTSAQKNPTAFYLCASKITRRDSVSGANVLTFGAGSRLTVL.

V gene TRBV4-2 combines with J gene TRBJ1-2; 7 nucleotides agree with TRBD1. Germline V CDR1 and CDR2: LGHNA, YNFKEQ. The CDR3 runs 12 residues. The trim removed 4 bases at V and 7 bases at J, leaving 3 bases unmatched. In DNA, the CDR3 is TGTGCCAGCAGCCGACAGGGCAGTGGCTACACCTTC. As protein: CASSRQGSGYTF.

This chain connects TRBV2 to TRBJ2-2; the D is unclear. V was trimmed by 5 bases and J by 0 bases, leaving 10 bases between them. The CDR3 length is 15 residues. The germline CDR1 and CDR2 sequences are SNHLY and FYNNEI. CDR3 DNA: TGTGCCAGCAGTACCCTAATACCGAACACCGGGGAGCTGTTTTTT. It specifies CASSTLIPNTGELFF.

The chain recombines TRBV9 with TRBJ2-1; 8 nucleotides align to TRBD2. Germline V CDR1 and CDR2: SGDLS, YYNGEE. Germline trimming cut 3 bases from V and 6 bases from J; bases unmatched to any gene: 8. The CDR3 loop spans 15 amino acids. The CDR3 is CASSAFPGLVNEQFF. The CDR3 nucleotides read TGTGCCAGCAGCGCATTTCCGGGACTAGTCAATGAGCAGTTCTTC.

In DNA, the CDR3 is TGTGCCAGCTTGGGGGGAGTGGGGACAGATACGCAGTATTTT. Translating gives CASLGGVGTDTQYF. This chain connects TRBV2 to TRBJ2-3, with D perhaps matching TRBD2 (6 bases). This CDR3 has 14 residues. Between the trimmed V and J ends, which lost 8 bases and 3 bases, there was a span of 15 bases. Germline lookup yields CDR1 SNHLY and CDR2 FYNNEI.

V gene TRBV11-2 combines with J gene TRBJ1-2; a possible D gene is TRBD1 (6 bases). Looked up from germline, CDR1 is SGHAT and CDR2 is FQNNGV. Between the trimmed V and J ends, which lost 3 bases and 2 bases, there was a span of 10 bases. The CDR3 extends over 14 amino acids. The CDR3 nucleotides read TGTGCCAGCAGCTTTGACAGGAGAAACTATGGCTACACCTTC. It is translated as CASSFDRRNYGYTF.

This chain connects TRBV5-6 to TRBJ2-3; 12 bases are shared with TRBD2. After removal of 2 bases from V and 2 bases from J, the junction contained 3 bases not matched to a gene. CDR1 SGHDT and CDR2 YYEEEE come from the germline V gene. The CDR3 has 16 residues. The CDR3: CASSLRTSGATDTQYF. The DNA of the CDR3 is TGTGCCAGCAGCTTACGGACTAGCGGGGCCACAGATACGCAGTATTTT.

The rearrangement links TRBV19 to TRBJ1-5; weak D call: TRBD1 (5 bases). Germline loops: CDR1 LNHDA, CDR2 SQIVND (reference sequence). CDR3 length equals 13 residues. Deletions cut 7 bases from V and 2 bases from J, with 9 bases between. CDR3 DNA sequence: TGTGCCAGTAAAGGGGTGCGCAATCAGCCCCAGCATTTT. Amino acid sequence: CASKGVRNQPQHF.

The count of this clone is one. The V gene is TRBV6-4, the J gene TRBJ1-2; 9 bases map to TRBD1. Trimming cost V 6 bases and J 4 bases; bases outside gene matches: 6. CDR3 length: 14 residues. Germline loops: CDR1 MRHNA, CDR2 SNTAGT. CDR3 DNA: TGTGCCAGCAGGCCGGACAGGGGACTCTATGGCTACACCTTC. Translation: CASRPDRGLYGYTF.